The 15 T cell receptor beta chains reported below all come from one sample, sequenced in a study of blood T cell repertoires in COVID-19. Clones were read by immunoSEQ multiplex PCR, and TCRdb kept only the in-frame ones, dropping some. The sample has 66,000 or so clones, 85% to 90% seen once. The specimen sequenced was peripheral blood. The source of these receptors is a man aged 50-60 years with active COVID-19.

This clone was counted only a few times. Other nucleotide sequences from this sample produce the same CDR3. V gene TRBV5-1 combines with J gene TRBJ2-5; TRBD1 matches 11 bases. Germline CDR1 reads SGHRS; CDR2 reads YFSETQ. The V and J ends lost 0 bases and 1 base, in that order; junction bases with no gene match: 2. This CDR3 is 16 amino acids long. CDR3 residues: CASSLGGTGGQETQYF. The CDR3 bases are TGCGCCAGCAGCTTGGGCGGGACAGGGGGCCAAGAGACCCAGTACTTC.

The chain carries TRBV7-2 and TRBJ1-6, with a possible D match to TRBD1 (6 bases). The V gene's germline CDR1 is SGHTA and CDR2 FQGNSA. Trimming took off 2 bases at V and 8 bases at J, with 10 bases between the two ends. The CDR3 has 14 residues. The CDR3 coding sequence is TGTGCCAGCAGCTTATTCAGGGGTGATTCACCCCTCCACTTT. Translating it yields CASSLFRGDSPLHF.

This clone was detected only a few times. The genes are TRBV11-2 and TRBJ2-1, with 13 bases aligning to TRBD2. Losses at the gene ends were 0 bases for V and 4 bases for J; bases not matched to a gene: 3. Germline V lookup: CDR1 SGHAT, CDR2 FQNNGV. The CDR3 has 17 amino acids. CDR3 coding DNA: TGTGCCAGCAGCTTAGACCGACTAGCGGGGGGATACAATGAGCAGTTCTTC. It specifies CASSLDRLAGGYNEQFF.

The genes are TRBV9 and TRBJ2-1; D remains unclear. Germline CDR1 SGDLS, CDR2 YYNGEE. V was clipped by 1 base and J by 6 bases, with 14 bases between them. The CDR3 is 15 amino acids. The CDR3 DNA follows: TGTGCCAGCAGCGTAAGTCGGTCCCCACTCAATGAGCAGTTCTTC. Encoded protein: CASSVSRSPLNEQFF.

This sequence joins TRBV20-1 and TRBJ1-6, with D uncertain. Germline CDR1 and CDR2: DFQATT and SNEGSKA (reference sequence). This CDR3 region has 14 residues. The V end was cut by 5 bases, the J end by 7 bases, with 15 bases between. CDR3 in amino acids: CSAGGVAGNSPLHF. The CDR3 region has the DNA TGCAGTGCTGGTGGGGTTGCAGGCAATTCACCCCTCCACTTT.

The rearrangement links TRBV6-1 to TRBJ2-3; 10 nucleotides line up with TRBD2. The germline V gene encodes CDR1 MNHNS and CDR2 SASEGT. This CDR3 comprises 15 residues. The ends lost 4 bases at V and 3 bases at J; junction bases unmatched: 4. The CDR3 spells CASSVAGGGTDTQYF. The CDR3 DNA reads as TGTGCCAGCAGTGTAGCGGGGGGAGGGACAGATACGCAGTATTTT.

The CDR3 spells CASSQAGTMGYEQYF. CDR3 nucleotides: TGTGCCAGCAGCCAAGCCGGGACTATGGGCTACGAGCAGTACTTC. This chain uses TRBV5-4 with TRBJ2-7; 7 nucleotides align to TRBD2. J lost 3 bases, V lost 4 bases, and 10 bases had no gene match. The CDR3 loop spans 15 amino acids. The V gene's germline CDR1 is SGHNT and CDR2 YYREEE (reference sequence). Full variable domain (outside the CDR3, taken from reference TRBV5-4 and TRBJ2-7): ETGVTQSPTHLIKTRGQQVTLRCSSQSGHNTVSWYQQALGQGPQFIFQYYREEENGRGNFPPRFSGLQFPNYSSELNVNALELDDSALYLCASSQAGTMGYEQYFGPGTRLTVT.

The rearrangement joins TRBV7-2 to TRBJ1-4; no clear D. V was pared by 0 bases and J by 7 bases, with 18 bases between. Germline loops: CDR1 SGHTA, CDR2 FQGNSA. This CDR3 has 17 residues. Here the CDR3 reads CASSLAPRAKRGEKLFF. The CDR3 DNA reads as TGTGCCAGCAGCTTAGCCCCAAGGGCGAAACGGGGTGAAAAACTGTTTTTT.

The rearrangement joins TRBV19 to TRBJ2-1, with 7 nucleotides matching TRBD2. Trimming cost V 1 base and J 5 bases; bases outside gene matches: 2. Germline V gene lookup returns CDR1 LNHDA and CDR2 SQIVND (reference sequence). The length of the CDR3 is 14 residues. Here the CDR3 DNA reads TGTGCCAGTAGTATAGGACTAGCTAACAATGAGCAGTTCTTC. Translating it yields CASSIGLANNEQFF.

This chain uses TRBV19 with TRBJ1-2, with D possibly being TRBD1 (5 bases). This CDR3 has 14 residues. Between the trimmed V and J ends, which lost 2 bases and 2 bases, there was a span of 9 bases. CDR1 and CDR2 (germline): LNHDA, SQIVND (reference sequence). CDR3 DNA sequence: TGTGCCAGTAGTATACAGGGTGCAAACTATGGCTACACCTTC. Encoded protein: CASSIQGANYGYTF.

The CDR3 sequence is CASSRAGQGVEKLFF. In DNA form, the CDR3 reads TGTGCCAGTAGTCGAGCGGGTCAGGGGGTCGAAAAACTGTTTTTT. The V and J genes are TRBV19 and TRBJ1-4; 7 bases are a match to TRBD1. The CDR3 covers 15 residues. Germline loops: CDR1 LNHDA, CDR2 SQIVND (reference sequence). With V trimmed by 5 bases and J by 8 bases, 11 bases remained unmatched.

The CDR3 is CASRWGSYKNNEQFF. CDR3 bases: TGCGCCAGCAGGTGGGGCTCCTATAAAAACAATGAGCAGTTCTTC. The V call is TRBV5-1, the J call TRBJ2-1, with a weak D call TRBD1 (5 bases). The ends were cut back, 5 bases at V and 5 bases at J, with 17 bases in the middle. This CDR3 is 15 amino acids long. Germline V gene data show CDR1 as SGHRS and CDR2 as YFSETQ.

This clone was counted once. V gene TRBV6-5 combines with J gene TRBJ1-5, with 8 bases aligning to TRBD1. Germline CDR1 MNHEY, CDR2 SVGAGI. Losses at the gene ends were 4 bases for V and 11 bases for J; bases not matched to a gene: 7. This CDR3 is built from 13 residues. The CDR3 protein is CASSSTGGRTQHF. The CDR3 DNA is TGTGCCAGCAGTTCCACAGGGGGTAGGACCCAGCATTTT.

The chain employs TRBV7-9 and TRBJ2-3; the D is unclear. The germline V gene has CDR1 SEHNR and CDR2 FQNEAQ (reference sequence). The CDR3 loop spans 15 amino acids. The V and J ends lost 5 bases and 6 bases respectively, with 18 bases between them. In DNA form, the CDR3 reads TGTGCCAGCAGCCCCCGTCTAGTAGAGACGGATACGCAGTATTTT. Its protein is CASSPRLVETDTQYF.

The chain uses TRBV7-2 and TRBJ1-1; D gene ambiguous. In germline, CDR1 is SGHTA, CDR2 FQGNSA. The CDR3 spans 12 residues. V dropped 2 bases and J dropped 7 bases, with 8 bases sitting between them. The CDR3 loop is CASSLNKIEAFF. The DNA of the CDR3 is TGTGCCAGCAGCTTAAACAAGATTGAAGCTTTCTTT.